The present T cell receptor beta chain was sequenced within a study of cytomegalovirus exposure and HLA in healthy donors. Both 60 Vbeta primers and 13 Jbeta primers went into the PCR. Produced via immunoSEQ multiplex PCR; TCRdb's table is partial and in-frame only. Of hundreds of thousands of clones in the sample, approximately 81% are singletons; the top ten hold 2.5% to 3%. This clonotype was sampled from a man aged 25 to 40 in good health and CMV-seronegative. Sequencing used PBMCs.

CDR3 coding DNA: TGTGCCAGCAGCTCATACCGGGACAGGGGCTACGAGCAGTACTTC. Protein: CASSSYRDRGYEQYF. The chain employs TRBV11-2 and TRBJ2-7, with 10 nucleotides matching TRBD1. Unmatched junction bases numbered 6, after V lost 4 bases and J lost 3 bases. CDR3 length: 15 residues. Germline CDR1 reads SGHAT; CDR2 reads FQNNGV.